The 26 T cell receptor beta chains given below trace back to one sample, sequenced in a study of T cells in Graves' hyperthyroidism and ophthalmopathy. Amplification of TCR beta CDR3 regions used RNA as the template. The HTBI primer set served for first-round RT-PCR of the TCR CDR3. TCRdb independently ran MiXCR on the multiplex PCR reads; one entry per CDR3 protein. This table holds almost 500,000 distinct CDR3 sequences, about 22% found once. Sequenced: blood. These receptors all stem from an older woman with Graves' ophthalmopathy.

This clonotype has just a few counts. The gene calls are TRBV6-4 and TRBJ2-1; D unclear. The CDR3 sequence is 14 residues long. CDR1 and CDR2 from the germline V gene are MRHNA and SNTAGT. V shed 2 bases and J shed 5 bases, with 10 bases lying between them. The CDR3 loop is CASSDGRRNNEQFF. The CDR3 nucleotides are TGTGCCAGCAGTGACGGACGGAGAAACAATGAGCAGTTCTTC.

J is TRBJ2-2 and V is TRBV2; 7 positions match TRBD1. Germline assignment: CDR1 SNHLY and CDR2 FYNNEI. The CDR3 spans 16 residues. With 2 bases clipped from V and 4 bases from J, the junction kept 7 bases outside the gene matches. Written as DNA, the CDR3 is TGTGCCAGCAGTGAAAGACAGGGTATCCCCACCGGGGAGCTGTTTTTT. Translated, it gives CASSERQGIPTGELFF.

On this clonotype itself: An end of the junction does not agree with germline; a read error may underlie this. V gene TRBV7-2 combines with J gene TRBJ2-7, with a weak D call TRBD2 (6 bases). The CDR3 covers 14 residues. Germline CDR1 SGHTA, CDR2 FQGNSA. CDR3 coding DNA: TGTGCCAGCAGCGGGGGGTTGGGGAGATACGGGCAGTACTTC. Amino acids: CASSGGLGRYGQYF.

In this sample, this clonotype turned up a few times. V gene TRBV6-1 combines with J gene TRBJ2-2, with 11 bases identical to TRBD2. The CDR3 runs to 18 residues. The ends lost 4 bases at V and 4 bases at J; junction bases unmatched: 11. Germline lookup yields CDR1 MNHNS and CDR2 SASEGT. CDR3 region: CASSGLAGGVALTGELFF. As DNA, the CDR3 is TGTGCCAGCAGTGGCCTAGCGGGAGGAGTCGCCCTCACCGGGGAGCTGTTTTTT.

The rearrangement joins TRBV4-3 to TRBJ1-5; TRBD1 matches at 7 bases. After removal of 3 bases from V and 4 bases from J, the junction contained 3 bases not matched to a gene. The germline V gene has CDR1 LGHNA and CDR2 YSLEER. The CDR3 sequence is 14 residues long. CDR3 bases: TGCGCCAGCAGCCAGAGGACAGGTAATCAGCCCCAGCATTTT. Its protein is CASSQRTGNQPQHF.

The chain recombines TRBV29-1 with TRBJ1-4; D gene unclear. CDR1 is SQVTM and CDR2 is ANQGSEA in the germline V gene. V lost 5 bases and J lost 5, with 6 bases in between. This CDR3 comprises 11 residues. The DNA for the CDR3 is TGCAGCGTTTACAAGAATGAAAAACTGTTTTTT. Protein product: CSVYKNEKLFF. The whole variable domain, filled in from reference TRBV29-1 and TRBJ1-4, reads SAVISQKPSRDICQRGTSLTIQCQVDSQVTMMFWYRQQPGQSLTLIATANQGSEATYESGFVIDKFPISRPNLTFSTLTVSNMSPEDSSIYLCSVYKNEKLFFGSGTQLSVL.

This chain joins TRBV28 and TRBJ2-7; 9 nucleotides agree with TRBD1. CDR1 MDHEN and CDR2 SYDVKM come from the germline V gene. After removal of 6 bases from V and 5 bases from J, the junction contained 8 bases not matched to a gene. The CDR3 has 14 residues. The CDR3 spells CASSRTGVYDEQYF. CDR3 DNA: TGTGCCAGCAGCAGGACAGGGGTGTATGACGAGCAGTACTTC.

This clonotype was seen only a few times. The CDR3 carries no conserved terminal phenylalanine or tryptophan, so it likely arises from a read error. This CDR3 is CASSPGGTAYNEQFL. The DNA of the CDR3 is TGTGCCAGCTCACCAGGGGGGACAGCCTACAATGAGCAGTTCCTC. This chain joins TRBV18 and TRBJ2-1, with D perhaps TRBD1 (7 bases). CDR3 size: 15 residues. Deletions cut 2 bases from V and 2 bases from J, with 10 bases between. CDR1 is KGHSH, CDR2 LQKENI, per germline.

This clonotype has at least ten counts. V usage is TRBV3-1 and J usage is TRBJ1-2; TRBD1 agrees at 8 bases. Germline lookup yields CDR1 LGHDT and CDR2 YNNKEL (reference sequence). V trimming: 4 bases; J trimming: 6 bases; junction bases outside the gene matches: 4. The CDR3 is 13 residues long. DNA of the CDR3: TGTGCCAGCAGCCCGGGGACAGGAAATGGCTACACCTTC. As protein: CASSPGTGNGYTF.

This clonotype was seen a few times. CDR3 coding DNA: TGTGCCAGCAGTTACCTAGGCCAAAACATTCAGTACTTC. Protein: CASSYLGQNIQYF. This rearrangement joins TRBV6-2 or TRBV6-3 to TRBJ2-4; D gene unclear. This CDR3 has 13 amino acids. Germline loops: CDR1 MNHEY, CDR2 SVGEGT. Trimming removed 2 bases at V and 5 bases at J, with 7 bases between.

This clonotype was seen only a few times. The chain joins TRBV30 to TRBJ1-5; D remains unclear. CDR1 is GTSNPN, CDR2 SVGIG, per germline (reference sequence). The length of the CDR3 is 14 residues. V was cut by 0 bases and J by 0 bases, with 6 bases left in between. CDR3 protein: CAWSVGISNQPQHF. The CDR3 nucleotides read TGTGCCTGGAGTGTAGGGATTAGCAATCAGCCCCAGCATTTT.

The table lists this clonotype with many counts. V gene TRBV6-1 combines with J gene TRBJ2-7, with unresolved D. The CDR3 covers 14 residues. Looked up from germline, CDR1 is MNHNS and CDR2 is SASEGT. Trimming pared 7 bases from V and 0 bases from J, leaving 13 bases between. CDR3 sequence reads: CASKPWSSSYEQYF. Written as DNA, the CDR3 is TGTGCCAGCAAACCCTGGTCGAGCTCCTACGAGCAGTACTTC.

This clonotype was recorded at least ten times. This chain uses TRBV7-2 with TRBJ1-1; possible D gene TRBD1, 6 bases. Germline CDR1 is SGHTA and CDR2 is FQGNSA. The CDR3 runs 15 residues. The V end lost 2 bases, the J end lost 6 bases, and 16 bases lay between the germline ends. The CDR3 protein is CASSLKQGGRSEAFF. DNA for the CDR3: TGTGCCAGCAGCTTAAAACAGGGTGGTCGCTCTGAAGCTTTCTTT.

This clonotype was picked up a small number of times. V is TRBV10-2 and J is TRBJ2-1, with 7 bases that match TRBD2. V lost 10 bases, J lost 3 bases, and 9 bases stayed unmatched. Per the germline V gene, CDR1 is WSHSY and CDR2 is SAAADI. This CDR3 is built from 14 residues. The CDR3 nucleotides are TGCGCCACCCAGCGGGACCAAGTCTACAATGAGCAGTTCTTC. This translates into CATQRDQVYNEQFF.

The rearrangement uses TRBV11-3 and TRBJ2-1, with 7 bases identical to TRBD1. The V gene's germline CDR1 is SGHNT and CDR2 YENEEA. V was clipped by 5 bases and J by 10 bases; unmatched bases: 8. The CDR3 extends over 13 amino acids. This CDR3 is CASSGNRGGEQFF. The CDR3 DNA is TGTGCCAGCAGCGGCAACAGGGGTGGCGAGCAGTTCTTC.

The chain is built from TRBV6-2 or TRBV6-3 and TRBJ2-7; no firm D call. The CDR3 consists of 12 residues. The ends were cut back, 4 bases at V and 3 bases at J, with 7 bases in the middle. Looked up from germline, CDR1 is MNHEY and CDR2 is SVGEGT. CDR3: CASSFTYYEQYF. The CDR3 DNA follows: TGTGCCAGCAGTTTCACGTACTACGAGCAGTACTTC.

V and J are TRBV3-1 and TRBJ1-5; D unresolved. Per germline, CDR1 LGHDT and CDR2 YNNKEL (reference sequence). Trimming took off 0 bases at V and 7 bases at J, with 13 bases between the two ends. The CDR3 runs 15 residues. CDR3 DNA: TGTGCCAGCAGCCAAGATCTAACAGAAGGGCAGCCCCAGCATTTT. Translation gives CASSQDLTEGQPQHF.

This clonotype occurred a few times. The V and J genes are TRBV6-1 and TRBJ1-4; TRBD1 is a possible D gene (6 bases). The V gene's germline CDR1 is MNHNS and CDR2 SASEGT. The CDR3 spans 16 residues. V lost 8 bases and J lost 1, with 17 bases in between. CDR3 DNA sequence: TGTGCCAGCGGGTTACAGGGACTCGTAACTAATGAAAAACTGTTTTTT. It translates to CASGLQGLVTNEKLFF.

This clonotype was counted many times. The chain links TRBV28 to TRBJ1-5; unclear D gene. CDR3 size: 18 residues. CDR1 is MDHEN and CDR2 is SYDVKM in the germline V gene. The germline V and J ends were trimmed by 6 bases and 4 bases, with 25 bases remaining between them. CDR3 sequence: CASSFYPSRQGGNQPQHF. The CDR3 nucleotides read TGTGCCAGCAGCTTCTACCCGTCTCGTCAAGGTGGGAATCAGCCCCAGCATTTT. Drawing the rest from reference TRBV28 and TRBJ1-5, the complete variable domain is DVKVTQSSRYLVKRTGEKVFLECVQDMDHENMFWYRQDPGLGLRLIYFSYDVKMKEKGDIPEGYSVSREKKERFSLILESASTNQTSMYLCASSFYPSRQGGNQPQHFGDGTRLSIL.

This clonotype was picked up a small number of times. The gene calls are TRBV6-2 or TRBV6-3 and TRBJ2-5; 9 bases align to TRBD2. The V and J ends lost 6 bases and 2 bases, in that order; junction bases with no gene match: 4. The CDR3 is made up of 14 amino acids. The germline CDR1 and CDR2 sequences are MNHEY and SVGEGT. The CDR3 region is CASRHSGSQETQYF. The CDR3 bases are TGTGCCAGCAGGCATAGCGGGAGTCAAGAGACCCAGTACTTC.

This clonotype came up many times. The chain is built from TRBV7-9 and TRBJ1-6; no definite D call. Germline loops: CDR1 SEHNR, CDR2 FQNEAQ (reference sequence). Trimming took 4 bases from V and 8 from J, leaving 3 bases between them. The CDR3 extends over 11 amino acids. The CDR3 loop reads CASSSDSPLHF. DNA for the CDR3: TGTGCCAGCAGCTCCGATTCACCCCTCCACTTT.

This clonotype was counted many times. V is TRBV7-2 and J is TRBJ2-1; the match to TRBD2 covers 11 bases. The CDR3 is 14 residues long. J lost 6 bases, V lost 7 bases, and 5 bases had no gene match. From germline, CDR1 is SGHTA and CDR2 FQGNSA. The CDR3 here is CASTAGLAGNEQFF. CDR3 bases: TGTGCCAGCACCGCCGGACTAGCGGGCAATGAGCAGTTCTTC.

Notes on this clonotype: A read error is possible here, since a much larger clone lies one base away. The chain joins TRBV12-3 or TRBV12-4 to TRBJ2-1, with 11 nucleotides matching TRBD2. The CDR3 contains 18 residues. V lost 5 bases to trimming and J lost 10 bases; unmatched junction nucleotides: 19. The CDR3 is CASSKGSTLAGVGSEQFF. The CDR3 coding sequence is TGTGCCAGCAGTAAAGGATCCACACTAGCGGGAGTGGGTTCCGAGCAGTTCTTC.

This clonotype was counted at least ten times. In DNA, the CDR3 is TGTGCCAGCAGTTTAATCGGCGACCTAAATAGCAATCAGCCCCAGCATTTT. Protein: CASSLIGDLNSNQPQHF. The rearrangement joins TRBV27 to TRBJ1-5; no clear D. The V gene lost 2 bases and the J gene lost 0 bases, with 14 bases spanning the gap. The V gene's germline CDR1 is MNHEY and CDR2 SMNVEV (reference sequence). The CDR3 has 17 residues.

With regard to this clonotype: This may arise from a read error, as a much more abundant clone is one base away. V is TRBV27 and J is TRBJ1-5; the match to TRBD1 covers 8 bases. The CDR3 runs to 16 residues. J gave up 6 bases and V 4 bases, and 11 bases lay outside the gene matches. Germline V gene data show CDR1 as MNHEY and CDR2 as SMNVEV (reference sequence). The CDR3 reads CASSSLGGQEVQPQHF. As DNA, the CDR3 is TGTGCCAGCAGTTCCCTCGGGGGACAGGAGGTTCAGCCCCAGCATTTT.

The chain has TRBV2 and TRBJ2-2; TRBD1 matches 7 bases. Unmatched junction bases numbered 6, after V lost 1 base and J lost 7 bases. Germline-derived CDR1 and CDR2 are SNHLY and FYNNEI. The CDR3 has 15 amino acids. CDR3 residues: CASSEVTGKVGELFF. As DNA, the CDR3 is TGTGCCAGCAGTGAAGTGACAGGGAAGGTCGGGGAGCTGTTTTTT.